This T cell receptor beta chain was profiled in a study of blood T cells in healthy people across ages. Then a second PCR, running about 7 to 11 cycles, was carried out with a sample-barcoded 5' primer and a J-beta primer mix. TCRdb re-analysed the 5' RACE reads in MiXCR, keeping a single row per CDR3 protein. The sample lists around 710,000 distinct CDR3 sequences; roughly two fifths were seen once. CDR1 is DFQATT and CDR2 is SNEGSKA in the germline V gene (reference sequence). This CDR3 is 14 amino acids long. The V end lost 0 bases, the J end lost 7 bases, and 10 bases lay between the germline ends.

The TCR was taken from a woman aged 55-69 years in good health. Sequences were obtained from blood. The J gene is TRBJ1-6, the V gene TRBV20-1; D remains ambiguous. CDR3 sequence: CSARDFRGNSPLHF. The CDR3 nucleotides are TGCAGTGCTAGAGATTTTCGGGGAAATTCACCCCTCCACTTT.